This T cell receptor beta chain was captured by sequencing in a study of OX40 agonist ivuxolimab in advanced cancers. Whole-study context: Dose-escalation patients suffered from hepatocellular carcinoma, melanoma, renal cell or head and neck cancer. Study-level results: Both CD4+ and CD8+ T cell populations in blood had undergone clonal expansion by week 6 at 0.1 to 3.0 mg/kg. Normalized expansion of T-cell clones was also low for some nonresponders.

TCRdb's table, derived via immunoSEQ multiplex PCR, lists solely in-frame clones and lacks some. The profile shows about 76,000 clones, 85% to 90% of them singletons. V shed 4 bases and J 3 bases; nucleotides not matched to a gene: 9. The germline V gene has CDR1 SGHRS and CDR2 YFSETQ. CDR3 length: 16 amino acids. A note on this clone: Its antigen remains unknown.

The sequence was collected from an adult with an advanced solid tumor such as melanoma, head and neck, liver or kidney cancer. This sequence joins TRBV5-1 and TRBJ2-2, with TRBD1 identical over 7 bases. The sequencing used CD4+ or CD8+ T cells sorted from blood, collected in a trial of the OX40 agonist ivuxolimab. CDR3 bases: TGCGCCAGCAGCGCAGGGGACAGTTCATACACCGGGGAGCTGTTTTTT. Protein product: CASSAGDSSYTGELFF.